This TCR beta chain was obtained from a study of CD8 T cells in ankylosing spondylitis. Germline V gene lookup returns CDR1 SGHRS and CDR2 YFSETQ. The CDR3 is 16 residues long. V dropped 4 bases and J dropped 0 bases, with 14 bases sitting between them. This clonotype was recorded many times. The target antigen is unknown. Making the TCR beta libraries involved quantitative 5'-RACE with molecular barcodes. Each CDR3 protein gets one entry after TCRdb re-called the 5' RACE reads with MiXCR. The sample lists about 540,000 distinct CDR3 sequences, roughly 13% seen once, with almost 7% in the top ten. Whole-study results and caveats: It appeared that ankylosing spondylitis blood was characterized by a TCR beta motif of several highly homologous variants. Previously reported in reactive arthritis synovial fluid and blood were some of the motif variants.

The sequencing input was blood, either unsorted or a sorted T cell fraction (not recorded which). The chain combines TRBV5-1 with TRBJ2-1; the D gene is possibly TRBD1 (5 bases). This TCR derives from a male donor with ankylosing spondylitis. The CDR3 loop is CASSNPGQLSYNEQFF. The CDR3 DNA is TGCGCCAGCAGCAACCCAGGACAACTCTCCTACAATGAGCAGTTCTTC.